A selection of T cell receptor beta chains follows, all from one sample in a study of blood T cells in healthy people across ages. Using its own MiXCR run on the 5' RACE reads, TCRdb lists one record per CDR3 protein. The sample holds 1.5 million to 2 million distinct CDR3 sequences, 25% to 30% seen once. Sequencing was done on a sample of blood. The source is a woman aged 25 to 45 in good health. The conserved cysteine and the conserved F or W are not part of the CDR3 here. The order of the fields is J gene, V gene, CDR3 protein.

J gene: TRBJ2-4
V gene: TRBV11-2
CDR3 protein: ASSGTSGEVIQY

J gene: TRBJ1-6
V gene: TRBV6-5
CDR3 protein: ASKFGQLSYNSPLH

J gene: TRBJ1-2
V gene: TRBV29-1
CDR3 protein: SVGDRGRISYGYT

J gene: TRBJ2-5
V gene: TRBV2
CDR3 protein: ASSEYLETQY

J gene: TRBJ1-2
V gene: TRBV6-5
CDR3 protein: ASSLKLGYGYT

J gene: TRBJ2-5
V gene: TRBV29-1
CDR3 protein: SGRGGDRSETQY

J gene: .
V gene: TRBV3-1
CDR3 protein: ASSHSVSRETQY

J gene: TRBJ2-3
V gene: TRBV20-1
CDR3 protein: SAKPTGSTDTQY

J gene: TRBJ2-5
V gene: TRBV9
CDR3 protein: ASSVSPSGETQY

J gene: TRBJ1-2
V gene: TRBV9
CDR3 protein: ASSVVEGYGYT

J gene: TRBJ2-3
V gene: TRBV5-1
CDR3 protein: ASSSQGANQDTQY

J gene: TRBJ1-5
V gene: TRBV2
CDR3 protein: ASMDRVAQPQH

J gene: TRBJ2-7
V gene: TRBV4-2
CDR3 protein: ASSQKLAVSYEQY

J gene: TRBJ1-1
V gene: TRBV20-1
CDR3 protein: SARGGSSNTEAF

J gene: TRBJ1-2
V gene: TRBV4-1
CDR3 protein: ASSQDRATVHGYT

J gene: TRBJ2-6
V gene: TRBV18
CDR3 protein: ASSPAVSGANVLT

J gene: TRBJ2-7
V gene: TRBV21-1
CDR3 protein: ASSLQDRWGAEQY

J gene: TRBJ2-1
V gene: TRBV25-1
CDR3 protein: ASHQGNEQF

J gene: TRBJ2-1
V gene: TRBV12-3/TRBV12-4
CDR3 protein: ASSLHGRNYEQF

J gene: TRBJ1-5
V gene: TRBV6-5
CDR3 protein: ASWTGRLNQPQH

J gene: TRBJ2-3
V gene: TRBV20-1
CDR3 protein: SARDPGSGDTQY

J gene: TRBJ1-1
V gene: TRBV5-4
CDR3 protein: ASSFLGTGGGTEAF

J gene: TRBJ2-1
V gene: TRBV7-8
CDR3 protein: ASSPGSSTGEEQF

J gene: TRBJ1-2
V gene: TRBV29-1
CDR3 protein: SVAPRGEHYGYT

J gene: TRBJ1-5
V gene: TRBV12-3/TRBV12-4
CDR3 protein: ASSLKPPQGYNQPQH

J gene: TRBJ1-2
V gene: TRBV29-1
CDR3 protein: SVSKARGYT

J gene: TRBJ2-7
V gene: TRBV11-3
CDR3 protein: ASSSHPFEQY

J gene: TRBJ2-3
V gene: TRBV7-2
CDR3 protein: ANSSQTGAGGSTDTQY

J gene: TRBJ2-1
V gene: TRBV5-1
CDR3 protein: ASSSDSREQF

J gene: TRBJ2-4
V gene: TRBV12-3/TRBV12-4
CDR3 protein: ASSSPAGPNIQY

J gene: TRBJ1-1
V gene: TRBV12-3/TRBV12-4
CDR3 protein: ASSPRDRDLEAF

J gene: TRBJ2-2
V gene: TRBV6-1
CDR3 protein: ASTEYFLNTGELF

J gene: TRBJ2-7
V gene: TRBV3-1
CDR3 protein: ASSQTGGGEQY